This T cell receptor beta chain was sequenced for a study of T cell clonality in common variable immunodeficiency. There are many counts of this clone. Its antigen remains unknown. A read error may produce the germline difference seen at one junction end. Study-wide results and caveats: Compared with healthy controls, CVID subjects showed increased TCRbeta clonality, mostly in about a third. Fewer deletions and N-nucleotide insertions were reportedly seen in common variable immunodeficiency TCR beta sequences.

Sequencing input was equivalent genomic DNA from CVID and controls. Clones were sequenced by immunoSEQ multiplex PCR, and TCRdb holds only the in-frame ones, with some missing. The data show 25,000 to 30,000 clones, with none appearing a single time. Material for sequencing was peripheral blood mononuclear cells. This sequence was found in a human donor with common variable immunodeficiency.

The part of the CDR3 DNA that was read is TGCAGTGCTAGAGAGCCTGTCACAAATACG. It yields the protein CSAREPVTNT. The CDR3 in full is CSAREPVTNTQYF. The rearrangement uses TRBV20-1 and TRBJ2-3; D gene ambiguous. The read ends 3 residues before the CDR3 terminus; that terminus is restored from the germline J gene. Germline CDR1 DFQATT, CDR2 SNEGSKA (reference sequence). The CDR3 is made up of 13 amino acids.